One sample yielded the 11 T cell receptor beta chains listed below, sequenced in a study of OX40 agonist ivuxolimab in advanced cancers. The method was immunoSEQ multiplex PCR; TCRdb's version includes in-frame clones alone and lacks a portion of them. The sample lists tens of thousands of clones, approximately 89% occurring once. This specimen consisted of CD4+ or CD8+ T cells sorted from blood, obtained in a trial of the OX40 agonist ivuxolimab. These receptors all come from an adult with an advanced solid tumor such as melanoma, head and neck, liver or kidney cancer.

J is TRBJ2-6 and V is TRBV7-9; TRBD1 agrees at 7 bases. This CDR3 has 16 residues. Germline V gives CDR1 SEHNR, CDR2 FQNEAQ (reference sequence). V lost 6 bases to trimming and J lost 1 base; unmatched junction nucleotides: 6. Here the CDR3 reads CASSSTGMSGANVLTF. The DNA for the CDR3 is TGTGCCAGCAGTTCGACAGGGATGTCTGGGGCCAACGTCCTGACTTTC. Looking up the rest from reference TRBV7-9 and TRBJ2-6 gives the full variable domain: DTGVSQNPRHKITKRGQNVTFRCDPISEHNRLYWYRQTLGQGPEFLTYFQNEAQLEKSRLLSDRFSAERPKGSFSTLEIQRTEQGDSAMYLCASSSTGMSGANVLTFGAGSRLTVL.

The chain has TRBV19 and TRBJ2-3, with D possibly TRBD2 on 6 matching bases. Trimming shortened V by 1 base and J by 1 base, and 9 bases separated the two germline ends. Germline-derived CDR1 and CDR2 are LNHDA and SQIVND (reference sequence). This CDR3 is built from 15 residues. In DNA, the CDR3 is TGTGCCAGTAGTATAGTAGCGGACGGCACAGATACGCAGTATTTT. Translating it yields CASSIVADGTDTQYF.

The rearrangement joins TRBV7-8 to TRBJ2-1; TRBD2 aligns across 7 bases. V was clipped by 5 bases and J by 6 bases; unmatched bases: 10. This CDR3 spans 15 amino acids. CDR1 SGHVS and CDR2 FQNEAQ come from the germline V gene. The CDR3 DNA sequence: TGTGCCAGCAGCCTAACGTCAAGCGGGGCCAATGAGCAGTTCTTC. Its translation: CASSLTSSGANEQFF.

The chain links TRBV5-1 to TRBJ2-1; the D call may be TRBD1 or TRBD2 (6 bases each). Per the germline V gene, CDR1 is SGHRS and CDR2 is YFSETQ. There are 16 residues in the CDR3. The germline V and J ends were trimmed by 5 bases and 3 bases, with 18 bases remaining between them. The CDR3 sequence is CASSPGGQGSYNEQFF. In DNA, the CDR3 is TGCGCCAGCAGTCCTGGGGGGCAGGGTAGCTACAATGAGCAGTTCTTC. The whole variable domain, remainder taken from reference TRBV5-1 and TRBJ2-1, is KAGVTQTPRYLIKTRGQQVTLSCSPISGHRSVSWYQQTPGQGLQFLFEYFSETQRNKGNFPGRFSGRQFSNSRSEMNVSTLELGDSALYLCASSPGGQGSYNEQFFGPGTRLTVL.

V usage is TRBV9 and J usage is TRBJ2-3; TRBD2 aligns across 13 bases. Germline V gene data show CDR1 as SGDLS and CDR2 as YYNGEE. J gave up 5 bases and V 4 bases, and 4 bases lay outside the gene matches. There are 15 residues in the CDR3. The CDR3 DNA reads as TGTGCCAGCAGCCGGACTAGCGGGAGTGGAGATACGCAGTATTTT. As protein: CASSRTSGSGDTQYF.

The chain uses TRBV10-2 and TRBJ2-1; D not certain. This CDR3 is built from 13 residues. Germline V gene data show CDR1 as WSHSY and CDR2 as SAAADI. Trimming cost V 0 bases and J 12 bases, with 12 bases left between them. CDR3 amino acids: CASSESARTVQFF. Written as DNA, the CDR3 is TGCGCCAGCAGTGAGTCAGCCCGGACGGTGCAGTTCTTC.

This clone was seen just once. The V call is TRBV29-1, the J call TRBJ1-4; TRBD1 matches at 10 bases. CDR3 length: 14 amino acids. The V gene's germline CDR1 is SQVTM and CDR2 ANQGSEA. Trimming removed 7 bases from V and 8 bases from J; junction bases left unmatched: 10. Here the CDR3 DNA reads TGCAGCGCCTTCCGGGACAGGGGTGACGAAAAACTGTTTTTT. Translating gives CSAFRDRGDEKLFF.

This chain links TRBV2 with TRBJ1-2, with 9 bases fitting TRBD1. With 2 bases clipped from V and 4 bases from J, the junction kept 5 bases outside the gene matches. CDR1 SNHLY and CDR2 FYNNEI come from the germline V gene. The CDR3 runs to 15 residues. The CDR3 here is CASSEMYRGLYGYTF. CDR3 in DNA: TGTGCCAGCAGTGAAATGTACAGGGGGCTCTATGGCTACACCTTC. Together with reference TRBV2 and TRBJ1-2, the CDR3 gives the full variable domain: EPEVTQTPSHQVTQMGQEVILRCVPISNHLYFYWYRQILGQKVEFLVSFYNNEISEKSEIFDDQFSVERPDGSNFTLKIRSTKLEDSAMYFCASSEMYRGLYGYTFGSGTRLTVV.

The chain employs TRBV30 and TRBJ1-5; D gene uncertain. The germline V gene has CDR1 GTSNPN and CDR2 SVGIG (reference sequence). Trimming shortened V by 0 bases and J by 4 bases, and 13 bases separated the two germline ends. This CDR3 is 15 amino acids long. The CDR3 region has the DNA TGTGCCTGGAGTGTTGGGCGGCTCCAGAATCAGCCCCAGCATTTT. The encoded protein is CAWSVGRLQNQPQHF.

The CDR3 loop reads CASSLGLRANRATDTQYF. The CDR3 DNA reads as TGTGCCAGCAGCTTAGGCCTCAGGGCGAACAGGGCCACAGATACGCAGTATTTT. The chain recombines TRBV7-8 with TRBJ2-3; D possibly corresponds to TRBD1 (6 bases). The germline CDR1 and CDR2 sequences are SGHVS and FQNEAQ. CDR3 length: 18 residues. V was cut by 1 base and J by 2 bases, with 19 bases left in between.

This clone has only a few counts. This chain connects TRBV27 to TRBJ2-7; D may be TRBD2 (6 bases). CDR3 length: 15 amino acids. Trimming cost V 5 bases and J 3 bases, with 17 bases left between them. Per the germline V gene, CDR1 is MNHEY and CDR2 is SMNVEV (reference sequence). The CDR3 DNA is TGTGCCAGCAGTAATGTGCGCGGGACCCACTACGAGCAGTACTTC. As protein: CASSNVRGTHYEQYF.